This T cell receptor (beta chain) was profiled in a study of beta chain features in type 1 diabetes. Whole-study findings and limits: In these data, an HLA type influence on TCRB rearrangement remained unresolved. Reduced insertions and increased deletions marked VDJ junctions in type 1 diabetes patients. A possible short-template PCR bias applies equally to patients and controls.

Since all of the isolated RNA was reverse transcribed, expressed TCRB transcripts were what got sequenced. The repertoire was sequenced with immunoSEQ multiplex PCR; TCRdb's copy has only in-frame clones and lacks some. The data hold a few hundred thousand clones, with over 10% observed a single time. The CDR3 runs to 15 residues. The V segment lost 6 bases and the J segment 6 bases; nucleotides outside the gene matches: 8. CDR1 and CDR2 (germline): LNHDA, SQIVND (reference sequence). This clone was found a few times. The target antigen is unknown. The rearrangement joins TRBV19 to TRBJ2-3; the match to TRBD1 covers 11 bases. The clonotype comes from a man aged 18 to 35 in good health. Sequences were obtained from naive CD4+ T cells from blood. The CDR3 is CASRDRGRQVDTQYF. The CDR3 DNA reads TGTGCCAGTAGGGACAGGGGGCGCCAGGTCGATACGCAGTATTTT. Supplemented by reference TRBV19 and TRBJ2-3, the full variable domain reads DGGITQSPKYLFRKEGQNVTLSCEQNLNHDAMYWYRQDPGQGLRLIYYSQIVNDFQKGDIAEGYSVSREKKESFPLTVTSAQKNPTAFYLCASRDRGRQVDTQYFGPGTRLTVL.